These 4 T cell receptor beta chains share one sample of origin, sequenced in a study of blood T cell repertoires in COVID-19. The repertoire was sequenced with immunoSEQ multiplex PCR; TCRdb's copy has only in-frame clones and lacks some. The sample includes 350,000 or so clones, more than 70% of them seen just once. The specimen sequenced was peripheral blood. These receptors all stem from a woman between 25 and 40 years old with COVID-19, enrolled during active disease.

The rearrangement links TRBV5-1 to TRBJ2-3, with 8 bases aligning to TRBD2. V gave up 3 bases and J gave up 0 bases; unmatched junction bases: 3. The CDR3 consists of 15 residues. CDR1 and CDR2 (germline): SGHRS, YFSETQ. In DNA, the CDR3 is TGCGCCAGCAGCTCTGTAGCGGGGAGCACAGATACGCAGTATTTT. Translated, it gives CASSSVAGSTDTQYF.

This chain links TRBV25-1 with TRBJ1-2; D unresolved. Trimming removed 0 bases from V and 0 bases from J, with 11 bases in between. This CDR3 is built from 16 residues. CDR1 and CDR2 from the germline V gene are MGHDK and SYGVNS. In DNA, the CDR3 is TGTGCCAGCAGTGAATATTCTGGGCAAGCTAACTATGGCTACACCTTC. Its translation: CASSEYSGQANYGYTF.

The chain's CDR3 is CASSQDQGQSTDTQYF. CDR3 nucleotide sequence: TGTGCCAGCAGCCAAGATCAGGGGCAGAGCACAGATACGCAGTATTTT. This chain joins TRBV4-2 and TRBJ2-3; D possibly corresponds to TRBD1 (6 bases). This CDR3 has 16 amino acids. The V and J ends lost 0 bases and 0 bases respectively, with 10 bases between them. Germline CDR1 and CDR2: LGHNA and YNFKEQ.

The J gene is TRBJ2-3, the V gene TRBV21-1; TRBD1 is the table's D call and was not checked against the DNA. TRBV21-1 is an annotated pseudogene. This CDR3 has 18 amino acids. The DNA of the CDR3 is TGTGCCAGCAGCAAAGGAAAGGGGAACAGGCCCTACACAGATACGCAGTATTTT. Its translation: CASSKGKGNRPYTDTQYF.